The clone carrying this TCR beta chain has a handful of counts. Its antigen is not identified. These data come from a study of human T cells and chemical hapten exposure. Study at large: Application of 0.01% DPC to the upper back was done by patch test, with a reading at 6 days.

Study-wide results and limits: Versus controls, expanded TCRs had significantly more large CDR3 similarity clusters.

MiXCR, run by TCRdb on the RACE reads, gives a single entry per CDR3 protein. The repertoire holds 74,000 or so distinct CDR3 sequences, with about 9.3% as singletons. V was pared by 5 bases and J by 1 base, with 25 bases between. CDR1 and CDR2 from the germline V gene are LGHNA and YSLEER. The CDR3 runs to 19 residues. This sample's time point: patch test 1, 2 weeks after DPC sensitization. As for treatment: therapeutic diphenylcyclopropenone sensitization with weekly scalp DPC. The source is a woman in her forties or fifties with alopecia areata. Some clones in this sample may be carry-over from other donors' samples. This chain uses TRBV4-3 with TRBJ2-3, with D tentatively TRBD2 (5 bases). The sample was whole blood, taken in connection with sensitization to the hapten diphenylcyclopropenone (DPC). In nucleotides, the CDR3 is TGCGCCAGCAGCAAACACGCAGCGGAGGCTTCCTTTCGCACAGATACGCAGTATTTT. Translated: CASSKHAAEASFRTDTQYF.